The T cell receptor beta chain described here comes from a study of blood T cell repertoires in COVID-19. The CDR3 totals 17 residues. Germline CDR1 reads LNHDA; CDR2 reads SQIVND (reference sequence). The V and J ends lost 4 bases and 4 bases respectively, with 20 bases between them. Repertoires were generated with immunoSEQ multiplex PCR, while TCRdb's copy carries only in-frame clones and drops some. The repertoire holds more than 110,000 clones, with around three quarters as singletons. V and J are TRBV19 and TRBJ1-3; D possibly corresponds to TRBD1 (5 bases). The clonotype was recovered from a man in his fifties or sixties with acute or convalescent COVID-19. The sequenced material came from peripheral blood. The CDR3 region has the DNA TGTGCCAGTAGTACCGGCGGGGGGTCACTATCCGGAAACACCATATATTTT. Protein product: CASSTGGGSLSGNTIYF.